Listed here are 6 T cell receptor beta chains from one sample, sequenced in a study of cytomegalovirus exposure and HLA in healthy donors. PCR employed 60 Vbeta and 13 Jbeta primers. TCRdb keeps only in-frame clones here, not all; method: immunoSEQ multiplex PCR. In the table there are about 90,000 clones, roughly 60% of which are singletons. Specimen: PBMCs. These receptors came from a woman aged 45-59 years in good health and CMV-seropositive.

The rearrangement uses TRBV28 and TRBJ1-2, with unresolved D. The CDR3 length is 13 residues. The ends were cut back, 4 bases at V and 4 bases at J, with 10 bases in the middle. Looked up from germline, CDR1 is MDHEN and CDR2 is SYDVKM. CDR3 coding DNA: TGTGCCAGCAGTTCCTGGGGAGGCTATGGCTACACCTTC. Residues: CASSSWGGYGYTF.

The V and J genes are TRBV29-1 and TRBJ2-2; no clear D. CDR3 length: 14 residues. The V gene lost 3 bases and the J gene lost 2 bases, with 10 bases spanning the gap. Germline CDR1 reads SQVTM; CDR2 reads ANQGSEA. CDR3 DNA: TGCAGCGTTGAGATTGGCCTTAACACCGGGGAGCTGTTTTTT. It codes for CSVEIGLNTGELFF.

The rearrangement links TRBV5-4 to TRBJ1-1; weak D call: TRBD1 (5 bases). V was trimmed by 0 bases and J by 5 bases, leaving 8 bases between them. The germline CDR1 and CDR2 sequences are SGHNT and YYREEE (reference sequence). This CDR3 comprises 13 residues. CDR3: CASSLDRGTEAFF. CDR3 coding DNA: TGTGCCAGCAGCTTGGATCGGGGGACTGAAGCTTTCTTT.

V gene TRBV11-3 combines with J gene TRBJ2-3; the D gene is possibly TRBD2 (6 bases). Deletions cut 1 base from V and 5 bases from J, with 7 bases between. This CDR3 contains 13 residues. CDR1 SGHNT and CDR2 YENEEA come from the germline V gene. CDR3 in amino acids: CASSLVGGDTQYF. CDR3 bases: TGTGCCAGCAGCTTAGTGGGAGGAGATACGCAGTATTTT. The variable domain in full, with the rest retrieved from reference TRBV11-3 and TRBJ2-3, is EAGVVQSPRYKIIEKKQPVAFWCNPISGHNTLYWYLQNLGQGPELLIRYENEEAVDDSQLPKDRFSAERLKGVDSTLKIQPAELGDSAVYLCASSLVGGDTQYFGPGTRLTVL.

V is TRBV5-1 and J is TRBJ1-1; D may be TRBD1 (5 bases). CDR1 and CDR2 from the germline V gene are SGHRS and YFSETQ. CDR3 length: 14 amino acids. V shed 4 bases and J shed 2 bases, with 12 bases lying between them. In nucleotides, the CDR3 is TGCGCCAGCAGCCCCTGGGGGGTTAACACTGAAGCTTTCTTT. Its translation is CASSPWGVNTEAFF.

This chain links TRBV11-3 with TRBJ1-1; D is possibly TRBD1 (6 bases). V dropped 6 bases and J dropped 1 base, with 12 bases sitting between them. This CDR3 region has 14 residues. The germline CDR1 and CDR2 sequences are SGHNT and YENEEA. Here the CDR3 reads CASRETGRNTEAFF. The CDR3 nucleotides read TGTGCCAGCAGGGAAACAGGGCGGAACACTGAAGCTTTCTTT.